The clone carrying this T cell receptor (beta chain) was picked up many times. The sample belongs to a study of T-cell reconstitution after alpha-beta-depleted transplantation in children. The library targeted TCRbeta and was prepared with unique molecular identifiers. TCRdb reanalysed the PCR reads using MiXCR and keeps one entry per CDR3 protein. The table lists roughly 220,000 distinct CDR3 sequences, approximately 12% of them singletons. The CDR3 sequence is 12 residues long. The V and J ends lost 3 bases and 1 base respectively, with 2 bases between them. Germline V gene lookup returns CDR1 LGHNA and CDR2 YSLEER.

The chain carries TRBV4-3 and TRBJ2-3; D uncertain. The sequence came from a human donor who donated a stem cell graft to a child with acute lymphoblastic leukemia. The starting material was PBMCs from the stem cell graft donor, obtained from the stem cell graft. CDR3 sequence reads: CASSHGTDTQYF. The CDR3 DNA reads TGCGCCAGCAGCCATGGCACAGATACGCAGTATTTT.